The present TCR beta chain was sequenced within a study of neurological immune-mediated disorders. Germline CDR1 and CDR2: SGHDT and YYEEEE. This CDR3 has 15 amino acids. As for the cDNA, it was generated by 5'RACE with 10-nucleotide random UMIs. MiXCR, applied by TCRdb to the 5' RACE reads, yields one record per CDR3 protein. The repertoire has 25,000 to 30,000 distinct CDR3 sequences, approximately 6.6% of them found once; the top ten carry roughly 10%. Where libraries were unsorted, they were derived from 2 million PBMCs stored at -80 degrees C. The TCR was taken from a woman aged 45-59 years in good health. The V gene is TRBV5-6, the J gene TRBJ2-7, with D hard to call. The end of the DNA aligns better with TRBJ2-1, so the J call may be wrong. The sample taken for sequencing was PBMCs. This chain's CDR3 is CASSFGYTKHNEQFF. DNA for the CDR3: TGTGCCAGCAGCTTCGGATACACCAAACACAATGAGCAGTTCTTC.